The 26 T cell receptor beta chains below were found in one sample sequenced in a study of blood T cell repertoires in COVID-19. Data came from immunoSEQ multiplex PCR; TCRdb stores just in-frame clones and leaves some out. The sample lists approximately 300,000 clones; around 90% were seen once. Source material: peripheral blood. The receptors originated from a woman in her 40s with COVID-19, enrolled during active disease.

The CDR3: CASSPGTGPYEQYF. As DNA, the CDR3 is TGTGCCAGCTCACCCGGGACAGGGCCCTACGAGCAGTACTTC. The chain has TRBV18 and TRBJ2-7; TRBD1 aligns across 9 bases. CDR1 is KGHSH and CDR2 is LQKENI in the germline V gene. The CDR3 is 14 amino acids. The V and J ends lost 3 bases and 2 bases, in that order; junction bases with no gene match: 2.

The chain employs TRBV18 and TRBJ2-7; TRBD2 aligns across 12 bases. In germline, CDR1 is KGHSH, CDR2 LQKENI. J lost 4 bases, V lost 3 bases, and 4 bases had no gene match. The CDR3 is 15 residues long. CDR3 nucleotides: TGTGCCAGCTCACCGAAGGGACTAGCGGGTTACGAGCAGTACTTC. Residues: CASSPKGLAGYEQYF.

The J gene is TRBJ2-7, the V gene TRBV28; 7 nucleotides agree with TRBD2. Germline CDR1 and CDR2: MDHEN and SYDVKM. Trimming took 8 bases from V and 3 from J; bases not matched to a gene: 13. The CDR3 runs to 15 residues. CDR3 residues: CASEGRGGWDYEQYF. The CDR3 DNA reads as TGTGCCAGCGAAGGAAGGGGAGGGTGGGACTACGAGCAGTACTTC.

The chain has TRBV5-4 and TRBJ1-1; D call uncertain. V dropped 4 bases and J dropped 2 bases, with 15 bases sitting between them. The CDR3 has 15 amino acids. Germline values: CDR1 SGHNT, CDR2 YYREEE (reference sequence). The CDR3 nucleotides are TGTGCCAGCAGCCCAAAACAGCTTACTAACACTGAAGCTTTCTTT. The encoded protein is CASSPKQLTNTEAFF. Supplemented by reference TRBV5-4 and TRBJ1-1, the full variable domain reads ETGVTQSPTHLIKTRGQQVTLRCSSQSGHNTVSWYQQALGQGPQFIFQYYREEENGRGNFPPRFSGLQFPNYSSELNVNALELDDSALYLCASSPKQLTNTEAFFGQGTRLTVV.

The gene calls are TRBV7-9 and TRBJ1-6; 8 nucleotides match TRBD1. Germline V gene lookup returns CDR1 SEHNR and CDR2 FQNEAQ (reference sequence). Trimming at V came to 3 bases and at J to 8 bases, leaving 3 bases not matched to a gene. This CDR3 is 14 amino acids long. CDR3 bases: TGTGCCAGCAGCTTGACAGGGGCAGATTCACCCCTCCACTTT. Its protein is CASSLTGADSPLHF.

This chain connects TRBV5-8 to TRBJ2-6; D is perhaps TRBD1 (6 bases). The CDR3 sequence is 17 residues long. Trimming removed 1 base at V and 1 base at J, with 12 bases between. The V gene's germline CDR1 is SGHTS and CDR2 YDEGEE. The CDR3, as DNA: TGTGCCAGCAGCTTGCACAGGGATTTTTCTGGGGCCAACGTCCTGACTTTC. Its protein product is CASSLHRDFSGANVLTF.

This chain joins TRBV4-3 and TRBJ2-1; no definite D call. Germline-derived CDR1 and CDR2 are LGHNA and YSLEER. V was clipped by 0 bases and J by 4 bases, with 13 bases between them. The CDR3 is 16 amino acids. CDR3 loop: CASSQDPAGLYNEQFF. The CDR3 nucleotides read TGCGCCAGCAGCCAAGATCCGGCAGGCCTATACAATGAGCAGTTCTTC.

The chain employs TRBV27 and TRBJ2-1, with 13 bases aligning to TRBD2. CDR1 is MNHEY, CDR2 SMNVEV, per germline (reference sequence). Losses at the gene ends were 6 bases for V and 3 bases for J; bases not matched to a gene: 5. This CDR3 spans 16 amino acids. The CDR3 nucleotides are TGTGCCAGCAGCCCCGGGACTAGCGGGGTCTACAATGAGCAGTTCTTC. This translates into CASSPGTSGVYNEQFF.

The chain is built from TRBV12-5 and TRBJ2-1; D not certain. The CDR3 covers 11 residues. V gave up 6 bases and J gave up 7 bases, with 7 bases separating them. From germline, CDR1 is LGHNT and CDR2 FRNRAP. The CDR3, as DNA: TGTGCTAGTGGCGGTAGAAATGAGCAGTTCTTC. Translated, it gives CASGGRNEQFF.

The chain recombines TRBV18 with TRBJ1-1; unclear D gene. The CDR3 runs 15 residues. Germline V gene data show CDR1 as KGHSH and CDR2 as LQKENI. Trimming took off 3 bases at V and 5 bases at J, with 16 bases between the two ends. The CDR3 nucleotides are TGTGCCAGCTCACCCCTCCACATGGGAGGGACTGAAGCTTTCTTT. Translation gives CASSPLHMGGTEAFF.

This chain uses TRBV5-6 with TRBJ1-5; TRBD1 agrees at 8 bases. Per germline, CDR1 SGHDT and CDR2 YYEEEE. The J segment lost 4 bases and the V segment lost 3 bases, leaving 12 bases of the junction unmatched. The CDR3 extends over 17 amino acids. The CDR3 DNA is TGTGCCAGCAGCTCCATCTCAGGGGGCCAATCGAATCAGCCCCAGCATTTT. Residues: CASSSISGGQSNQPQHF. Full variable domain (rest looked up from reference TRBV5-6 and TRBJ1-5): DAGVTQSPTHLIKTRGQQVTLRCSPKSGHDTVSWYQQALGQGPQFIFQYYEEEERQRGNFPDRFSGHQFPNYSSELNVNALLLGDSALYLCASSSISGGQSNQPQHFGDGTRLSIL.

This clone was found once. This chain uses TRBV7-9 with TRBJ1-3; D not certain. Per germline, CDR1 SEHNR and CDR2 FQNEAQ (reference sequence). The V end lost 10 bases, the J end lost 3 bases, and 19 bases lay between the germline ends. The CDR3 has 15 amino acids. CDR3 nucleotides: TGTGCCACCAGGAAACAGCGGGCACTTGGAAACACCATATATTTT. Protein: CATRKQRALGNTIYF.

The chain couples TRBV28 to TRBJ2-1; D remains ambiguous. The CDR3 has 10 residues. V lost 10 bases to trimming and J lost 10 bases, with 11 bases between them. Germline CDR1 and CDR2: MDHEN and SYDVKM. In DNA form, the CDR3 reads TGTGCCACCATGCGCCGGGAGCAGTTCTTC. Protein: CATMRREQFF. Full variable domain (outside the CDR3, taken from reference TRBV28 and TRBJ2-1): DVKVTQSSRYLVKRTGEKVFLECVQDMDHENMFWYRQDPGLGLRLIYFSYDVKMKEKGDIPEGYSVSREKKERFSLILESASTNQTSMYLCATMRREQFFGPGTRLTVL.

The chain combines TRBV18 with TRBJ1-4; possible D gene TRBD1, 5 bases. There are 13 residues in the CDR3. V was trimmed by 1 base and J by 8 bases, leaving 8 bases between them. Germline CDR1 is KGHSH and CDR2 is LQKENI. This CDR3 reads CASSPLREEKLFF. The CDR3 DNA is TGTGCCAGCTCACCACTCAGGGAAGAAAAACTGTTTTTT.

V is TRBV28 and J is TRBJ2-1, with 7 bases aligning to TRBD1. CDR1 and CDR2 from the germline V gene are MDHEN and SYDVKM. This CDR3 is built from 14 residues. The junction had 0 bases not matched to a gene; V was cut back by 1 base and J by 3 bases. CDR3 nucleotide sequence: TGTGCCAGCAGTTTATCAGGGGGCTACAATGAGCAGTTCTTC. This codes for CASSLSGGYNEQFF.

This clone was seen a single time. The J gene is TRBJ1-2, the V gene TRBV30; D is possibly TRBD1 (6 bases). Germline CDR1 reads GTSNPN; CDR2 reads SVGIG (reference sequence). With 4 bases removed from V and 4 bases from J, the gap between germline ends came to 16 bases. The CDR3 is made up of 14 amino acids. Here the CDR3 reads CAWTQGTRVYGYTF. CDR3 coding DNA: TGTGCCTGGACCCAGGGGACCCGAGTCTATGGCTACACCTTC.

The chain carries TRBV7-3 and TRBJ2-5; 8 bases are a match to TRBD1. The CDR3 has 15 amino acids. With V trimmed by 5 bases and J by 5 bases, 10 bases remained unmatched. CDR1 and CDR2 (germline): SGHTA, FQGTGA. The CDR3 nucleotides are TGTGCCAGCAGCCTCAGGGGGCAGATGGGGGAGACCCAGTACTTC. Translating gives CASSLRGQMGETQYF.

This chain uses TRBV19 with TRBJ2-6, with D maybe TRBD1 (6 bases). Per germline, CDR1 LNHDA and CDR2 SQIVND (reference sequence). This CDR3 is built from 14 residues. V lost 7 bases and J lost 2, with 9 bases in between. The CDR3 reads CASNTGTGANVLTF. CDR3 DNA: TGTGCCAGTAATACAGGGACTGGGGCCAACGTCCTGACTTTC.

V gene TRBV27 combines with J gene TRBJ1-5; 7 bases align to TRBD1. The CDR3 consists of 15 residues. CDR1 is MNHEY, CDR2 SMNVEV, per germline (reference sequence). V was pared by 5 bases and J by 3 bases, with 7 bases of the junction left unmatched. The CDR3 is CASSRQGGTNQPQHF. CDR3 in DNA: TGTGCCAGCAGTAGACAGGGTGGGACCAATCAGCCCCAGCATTTT.

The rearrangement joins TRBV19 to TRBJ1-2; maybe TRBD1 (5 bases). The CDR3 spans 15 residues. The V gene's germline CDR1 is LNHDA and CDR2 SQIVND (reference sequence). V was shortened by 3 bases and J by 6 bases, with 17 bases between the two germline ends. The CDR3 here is CASSIPRGSLNGYTF. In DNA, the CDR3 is TGTGCCAGTAGTATTCCTAGGGGCAGCCTGAATGGCTACACCTTC. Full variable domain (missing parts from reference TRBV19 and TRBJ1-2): DGGITQSPKYLFRKEGQNVTLSCEQNLNHDAMYWYRQDPGQGLRLIYYSQIVNDFQKGDIAEGYSVSREKKESFPLTVTSAQKNPTAFYLCASSIPRGSLNGYTFGSGTRLTVV.

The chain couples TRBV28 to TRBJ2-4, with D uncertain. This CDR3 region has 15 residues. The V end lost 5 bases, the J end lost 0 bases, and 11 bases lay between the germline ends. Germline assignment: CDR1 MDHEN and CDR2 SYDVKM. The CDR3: CASSDTSLAKNIQYF. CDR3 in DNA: TGTGCCAGCAGTGACACGTCGCTAGCCAAAAACATTCAGTACTTC.

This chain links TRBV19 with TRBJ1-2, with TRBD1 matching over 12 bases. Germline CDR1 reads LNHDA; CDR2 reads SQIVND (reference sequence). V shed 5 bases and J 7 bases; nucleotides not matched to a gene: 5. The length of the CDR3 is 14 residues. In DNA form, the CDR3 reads TGTGCCAGTAGTCCCGGGACAGGGGGCGGTGGCTACACCTTC. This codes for CASSPGTGGGGYTF. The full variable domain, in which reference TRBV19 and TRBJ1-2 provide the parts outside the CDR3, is DGGITQSPKYLFRKEGQNVTLSCEQNLNHDAMYWYRQDPGQGLRLIYYSQIVNDFQKGDIAEGYSVSREKKESFPLTVTSAQKNPTAFYLCASSPGTGGGGYTFGSGTRLTVV.

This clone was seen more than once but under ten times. The CDR3 region has the DNA TGCGCCAGCAGCCGGACAGGGGAAGATCAGCCCCAGCATTTT. Its translation: CASSRTGEDQPQHF. This chain uses TRBV5-1 with TRBJ1-5; TRBD1 aligns across 9 bases. The ends lost 4 bases at V and 5 bases at J; junction bases unmatched: 4. The CDR3 spans 14 residues. Germline V gene sequence: CDR1 SGHRS, CDR2 YFSETQ.

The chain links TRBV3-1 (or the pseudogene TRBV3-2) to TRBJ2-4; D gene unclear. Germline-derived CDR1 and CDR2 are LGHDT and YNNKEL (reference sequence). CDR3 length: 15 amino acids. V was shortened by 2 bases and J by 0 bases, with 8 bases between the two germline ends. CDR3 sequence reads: CASSQSNGAKNIQYF. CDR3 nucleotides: TGTGCCAGCAGCCAATCTAATGGAGCCAAAAACATTCAGTACTTC.

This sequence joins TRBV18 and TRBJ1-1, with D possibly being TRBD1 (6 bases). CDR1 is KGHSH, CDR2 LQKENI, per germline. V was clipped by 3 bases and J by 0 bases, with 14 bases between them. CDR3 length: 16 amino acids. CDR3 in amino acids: CASSPSRRGLNTEAFF. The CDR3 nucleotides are TGTGCCAGCTCACCTAGCCGCAGGGGCCTGAACACTGAAGCTTTCTTT. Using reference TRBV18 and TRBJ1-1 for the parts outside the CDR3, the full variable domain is NAGVMQNPRHLVRRRGQEARLRCSPMKGHSHVYWYRQLPEEGLKFMVYLQKENIIDESGMPKERFSAEFPKEGPSILRIQQVVRGDSAAYFCASSPSRRGLNTEAFFGQGTRLTVV.

CDR3 sequence: CASSQTHRGTGNTIYF. The CDR3 DNA follows: TGTGCCAGCAGCCAAACCCACAGGGGGACGGGAAACACCATATATTTT. The chain couples TRBV3-1 (or the pseudogene TRBV3-2) to TRBJ1-3, with TRBD1 matching 8 bases. Germline V CDR1 and CDR2: LGHDT, YNNKEL (reference sequence). The V segment lost 2 bases and the J segment 4 bases; nucleotides outside the gene matches: 7. The CDR3 spans 16 residues.